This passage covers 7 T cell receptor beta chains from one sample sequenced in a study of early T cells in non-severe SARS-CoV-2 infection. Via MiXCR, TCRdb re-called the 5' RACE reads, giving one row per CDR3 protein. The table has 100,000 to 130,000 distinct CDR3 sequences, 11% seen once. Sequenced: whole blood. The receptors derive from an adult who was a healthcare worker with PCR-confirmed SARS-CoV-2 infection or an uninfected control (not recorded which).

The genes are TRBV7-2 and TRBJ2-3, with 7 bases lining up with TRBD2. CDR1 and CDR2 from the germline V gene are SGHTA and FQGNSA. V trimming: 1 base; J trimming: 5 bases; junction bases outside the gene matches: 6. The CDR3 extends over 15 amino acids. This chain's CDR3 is CASSLVGGGGDTQYF. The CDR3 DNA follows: TGTGCCAGCAGCTTAGTCGGCGGCGGGGGAGATACGCAGTATTTT. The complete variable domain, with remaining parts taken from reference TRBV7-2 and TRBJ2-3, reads GAGVSQSPSNKVTEKGKDVELRCDPISGHTALYWYRQSLGQGLEFLIYFQGNSAPDKSGLPSDRFSAERTGGSVSTLTIQRTQQEDSAVYLCASSLVGGGGDTQYFGPGTRLTVL.

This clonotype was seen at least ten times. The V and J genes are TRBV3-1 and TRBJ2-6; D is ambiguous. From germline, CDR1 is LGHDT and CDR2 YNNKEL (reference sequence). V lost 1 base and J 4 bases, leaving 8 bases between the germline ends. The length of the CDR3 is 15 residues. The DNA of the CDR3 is TGTGCCAGCAGCCAAGGGCGGCCAGGGGCCAACGTCCTGACTTTC. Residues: CASSQGRPGANVLTF.

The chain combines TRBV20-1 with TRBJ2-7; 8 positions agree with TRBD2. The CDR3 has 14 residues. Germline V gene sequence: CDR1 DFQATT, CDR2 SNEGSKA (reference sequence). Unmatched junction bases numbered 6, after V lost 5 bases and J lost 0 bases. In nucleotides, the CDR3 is TGCAGTGCTGAGGGCGGGAGGACCTCCTACGAGCAGTACTTC. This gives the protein CSAEGGRTSYEQYF.

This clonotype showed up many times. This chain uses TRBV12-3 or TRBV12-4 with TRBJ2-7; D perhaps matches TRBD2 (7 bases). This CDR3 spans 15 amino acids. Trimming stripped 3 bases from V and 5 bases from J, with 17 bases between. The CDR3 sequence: CASSFGGGGMDEQYF. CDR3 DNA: TGTGCCAGCAGTTTTGGGGGAGGGGGGATGGACGAGCAGTACTTC.

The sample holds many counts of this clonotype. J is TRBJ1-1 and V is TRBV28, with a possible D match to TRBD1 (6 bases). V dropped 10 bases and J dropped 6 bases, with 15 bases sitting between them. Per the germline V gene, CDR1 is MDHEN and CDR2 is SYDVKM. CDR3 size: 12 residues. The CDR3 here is CATSGGAPEAFF. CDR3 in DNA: TGTGCCACCTCGGGGGGGGCTCCTGAAGCTTTCTTT. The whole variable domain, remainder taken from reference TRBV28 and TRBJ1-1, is DVKVTQSSRYLVKRTGEKVFLECVQDMDHENMFWYRQDPGLGLRLIYFSYDVKMKEKGDIPEGYSVSREKKERFSLILESASTNQTSMYLCATSGGAPEAFFGQGTRLTVV.

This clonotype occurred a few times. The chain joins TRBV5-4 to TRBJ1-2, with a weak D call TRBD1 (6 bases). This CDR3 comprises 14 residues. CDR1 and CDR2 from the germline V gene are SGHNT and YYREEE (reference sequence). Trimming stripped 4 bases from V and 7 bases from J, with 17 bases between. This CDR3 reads CASSPDGGLGGYTF. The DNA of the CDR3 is TGTGCCAGCAGCCCCGACGGGGGGCTCGGTGGCTACACCTTC.

The CDR3, as DNA: TGTGCCAGCAGCTACTCGACAGGGGGAAATACGCAGTATTTT. It specifies CASSYSTGGNTQYF. V gene TRBV7-6 combines with J gene TRBJ2-3; the match to TRBD1 covers 9 bases. The CDR3 length is 14 residues. With V trimmed by 4 bases and J by 7 bases, 6 bases remained unmatched. CDR1 SGHVS and CDR2 FNYEAQ come from the germline V gene. Drawing the rest from reference TRBV7-6 and TRBJ2-3, the complete variable domain is GAGVSQSPRYKVTKRGQDVALRCDPISGHVSLYWYRQALGQGPEFLTYFNYEAQQDKSGLPNDRFSAERPEGSISTLTIQRTEQRDSAMYRCASSYSTGGNTQYFGPGTRLTVL.